Following are 16 T cell receptor beta chains from one sample sequenced in a study of T-cell memory formation after mild COVID-19 (dated by TCRdb to the early 2020s). The receptor library was made with 5' RACE. Sequencing was performed on an Illumina NovaSeq 6000. Using fastp at Q25 and MiXCR, TCRdb reprocessed the public reads and kept productive beta chains. Every distinct CDR3 protein forms one entry, paired with its most common genes and DNA. Counted in this sample were about 400,000 distinct CDR3 sequences; about 22% of them appeared once. The top ten hold 13% of the sample. Sequenced sample: PBMCs or a T cell subset sorted from them (not recorded which). The origin of the receptors is an adult woman who had mild COVID-19 (a few samples of this study predate the infection). The sample titles of this study are shuffled in the database, so cell type and time point are left out; the donor was told from shared clones.

The chain links TRBV6-1 to TRBJ1-5; 7 nucleotides agree with TRBD1. The CDR3 covers 15 residues. Germline V gives CDR1 MNHNS, CDR2 SASEGT. V dropped 2 bases and J dropped 5; count of bases not matched to a gene: 6. The DNA for the CDR3 is TGTGCCAGCAGTGAAATAGGGACAGACTATCAGCCCCAGCATTTT. Amino acids: CASSEIGTDYQPQHF.

The chain combines TRBV9 with TRBJ2-1; possible D gene TRBD2, 6 bases. Trimming took off 0 bases at V and 10 bases at J, with 14 bases between the two ends. There are 14 residues in the CDR3. CDR1 is SGDLS and CDR2 is YYNGEE in the germline V gene. In DNA, the CDR3 is TGTGCCAGCAGCGTAGAGGTTAGGGGAGGCGAGCAGTTCTTC. Its protein product is CASSVEVRGGEQFF.

In its sample, this clonotype was seen many times. The V call is TRBV5-1, the J call TRBJ1-1; TRBD1 agrees at 7 bases. V gave up 7 bases and J gave up 5 bases; unmatched junction bases: 8. The CDR3 has 13 amino acids. Germline CDR1 reads SGHRS; CDR2 reads YFSETQ. This chain's CDR3 is CASAVQGNTEAFF. In DNA form, the CDR3 reads TGCGCCAGCGCCGTACAGGGGAATACTGAAGCTTTCTTT.

The V call is TRBV7-6, the J call TRBJ1-5; D is unclear. CDR1 and CDR2 (germline): SGHVS, FNYEAQ. This CDR3 has 14 residues. Deletions cut 1 base from V and 5 bases from J, with 9 bases between. The DNA of the CDR3 is TGTGCCAGCAGCTTAGTAGGGTCGGATCAGCCCCAGCATTTT. Translation: CASSLVGSDQPQHF.

This clonotype was detected a few times. The chain carries TRBV7-9 and TRBJ1-1, with 10 bases fitting TRBD1. Germline V gene data show CDR1 as SEHNR and CDR2 as FQNEAQ (reference sequence). This CDR3 has 14 amino acids. Trimming at V came to 4 bases and at J to 6 bases, leaving 5 bases not matched to a gene. The CDR3 coding sequence is TGTGCCAGCAGCTCATCAGGACAGGGGGCTGAAGCTTTCTTT. Residues: CASSSSGQGAEAFF.

The chain carries TRBV5-1 and TRBJ2-5; D is unresolved. This CDR3 is 14 amino acids long. CDR1 is SGHRS and CDR2 is YFSETQ in the germline V gene. Between the trimmed V and J ends, which lost 0 bases and 5 bases, there was a span of 11 bases. The CDR3 loop reads CASSLVVGMETQYF. DNA for the CDR3: TGCGCCAGCAGCTTGGTAGTGGGGATGGAGACCCAGTACTTC.

The rearrangement joins TRBV7-3 to TRBJ2-6; D gene uncertain. Trimming shortened V by 1 base and J by 2 bases, and 6 bases separated the two germline ends. Germline loops: CDR1 SGHTA, CDR2 FQGTGA. The CDR3 is made up of 15 amino acids. In nucleotides, the CDR3 is TGTGCCAGCAGCTTAATTCAGGCTGGGGCCAACGTCCTGACTTTC. Translating it yields CASSLIQAGANVLTF.

The rearrangement uses TRBV5-1 and TRBJ2-3; D perhaps matches TRBD2 (5 bases). Trimming cost V 4 bases and J 2 bases, with 17 bases left between them. CDR1 SGHRS and CDR2 YFSETQ come from the germline V gene. This CDR3 has 16 amino acids. Written as DNA, the CDR3 is TGCGCCAGCAGCGCGAACCTAGCCAGCGCCACAGATACGCAGTATTTT. Its translation: CASSANLASATDTQYF.

In its sample, this clonotype was seen many times. The rearrangement uses TRBV2 and TRBJ2-7; 9 nucleotides align to TRBD1. Germline CDR1 is SNHLY and CDR2 is FYNNEI. The V segment lost 8 bases and the J segment 3 bases; nucleotides outside the gene matches: 2. The CDR3 consists of 12 residues. The CDR3 sequence is CASRDRVYEQYF. CDR3 nucleotide sequence: TGTGCCAGCCGGGACAGGGTCTACGAGCAGTACTTC.

Regarding this clonotype: Without the conserved terminal phenylalanine or tryptophan, this CDR3 likely stems from a read error. No DNA is shown, since the ends of the CDR3 on it are uncertain; the CDR3 is the one TCRdb lists. V gene TRBV7-9 combines with J gene TRBJ2-1; the table's D call of TRBD1 was not tested on the DNA. Germline V gene data show CDR1 as SEHNR and CDR2 as FQNEAQ (reference sequence). Both ends counted, the CDR3 spans 13 residues. CDR3: CASSLAEPGWIRI.

This clonotype was detected many times. This rearrangement joins TRBV5-6 to TRBJ2-5, with TRBD1 as a possible D gene (6 bases). The germline V gene has CDR1 SGHDT and CDR2 YYEEEE. The V end lost 2 bases, the J end lost 5 bases, and 16 bases lay between the germline ends. The CDR3 extends over 15 amino acids. CDR3 bases: TGTGCCAGCAGCTTTAAACAGGGACGGCTCGAGACCCAGTACTTC. The encoded protein is CASSFKQGRLETQYF. Looking up the rest from reference TRBV5-6 and TRBJ2-5 gives the full variable domain: DAGVTQSPTHLIKTRGQQVTLRCSPKSGHDTVSWYQQALGQGPQFIFQYYEEEERQRGNFPDRFSGHQFPNYSSELNVNALLLGDSALYLCASSFKQGRLETQYFGPGTRLLVL.

This clonotype has a handful of counts. The chain couples TRBV30 to TRBJ2-5; no reliable D call. The CDR3 has 12 amino acids. The germline V and J ends were trimmed by 2 bases and 3 bases, with 7 bases remaining between them. Germline V gene sequence: CDR1 GTSNPN, CDR2 SVGIG (reference sequence). The CDR3 sequence is CAWSRGEETQYF. DNA for the CDR3: TGTGCCTGGAGTCGTGGGGAAGAGACCCAGTACTTC.

The rearrangement links TRBV29-1 to TRBJ2-7; a possible D gene is TRBD1 (5 bases). The length of the CDR3 is 10 residues. Trimming pared 4 bases from V and 7 bases from J, leaving 8 bases between. The germline V gene has CDR1 SQVTM and CDR2 ANQGSEA. The CDR3 reads CSVGDSEQYF. As DNA, the CDR3 is TGCAGCGTTGGAGACAGTGAGCAGTACTTC.

The chain links TRBV10-3 to TRBJ1-1; tentative D call: TRBD1 (5 bases). The CDR3 covers 13 residues. Germline CDR1 reads ENHRY; CDR2 reads SYGVKD. V lost 10 bases and J lost 3, with 15 bases in between. CDR3 coding DNA: TGTGCCACCCGGGGTGGGGCAGACACTGAAGCTTTCTTT. This gives the protein CATRGGADTEAFF.

This clonotype has a handful of counts. The chain joins TRBV14 to TRBJ1-2; D gene unclear. V shed 0 bases and J shed 3 bases, with 8 bases lying between them. This CDR3 has 14 residues. Germline values: CDR1 SGHDN, CDR2 FVKESK. CDR3 coding DNA: TGTGCCAGCAGCCAAGATTGGGGTGACTATGGCTACACCTTC. It encodes CASSQDWGDYGYTF.

This clonotype came up a few times. The CDR3 DNA is TGTGCCAGCAGCGAGTCAGTCTACGAGCAGTACTTC. Protein product: CASSESVYEQYF. The J gene is TRBJ2-7, the V gene TRBV3-1; D is unclear. Trimming left V 5 bases short and J 3 bases short, with 8 bases between. CDR3 length: 12 amino acids. Looked up from germline, CDR1 is LGHDT and CDR2 is YNNKEL (reference sequence).